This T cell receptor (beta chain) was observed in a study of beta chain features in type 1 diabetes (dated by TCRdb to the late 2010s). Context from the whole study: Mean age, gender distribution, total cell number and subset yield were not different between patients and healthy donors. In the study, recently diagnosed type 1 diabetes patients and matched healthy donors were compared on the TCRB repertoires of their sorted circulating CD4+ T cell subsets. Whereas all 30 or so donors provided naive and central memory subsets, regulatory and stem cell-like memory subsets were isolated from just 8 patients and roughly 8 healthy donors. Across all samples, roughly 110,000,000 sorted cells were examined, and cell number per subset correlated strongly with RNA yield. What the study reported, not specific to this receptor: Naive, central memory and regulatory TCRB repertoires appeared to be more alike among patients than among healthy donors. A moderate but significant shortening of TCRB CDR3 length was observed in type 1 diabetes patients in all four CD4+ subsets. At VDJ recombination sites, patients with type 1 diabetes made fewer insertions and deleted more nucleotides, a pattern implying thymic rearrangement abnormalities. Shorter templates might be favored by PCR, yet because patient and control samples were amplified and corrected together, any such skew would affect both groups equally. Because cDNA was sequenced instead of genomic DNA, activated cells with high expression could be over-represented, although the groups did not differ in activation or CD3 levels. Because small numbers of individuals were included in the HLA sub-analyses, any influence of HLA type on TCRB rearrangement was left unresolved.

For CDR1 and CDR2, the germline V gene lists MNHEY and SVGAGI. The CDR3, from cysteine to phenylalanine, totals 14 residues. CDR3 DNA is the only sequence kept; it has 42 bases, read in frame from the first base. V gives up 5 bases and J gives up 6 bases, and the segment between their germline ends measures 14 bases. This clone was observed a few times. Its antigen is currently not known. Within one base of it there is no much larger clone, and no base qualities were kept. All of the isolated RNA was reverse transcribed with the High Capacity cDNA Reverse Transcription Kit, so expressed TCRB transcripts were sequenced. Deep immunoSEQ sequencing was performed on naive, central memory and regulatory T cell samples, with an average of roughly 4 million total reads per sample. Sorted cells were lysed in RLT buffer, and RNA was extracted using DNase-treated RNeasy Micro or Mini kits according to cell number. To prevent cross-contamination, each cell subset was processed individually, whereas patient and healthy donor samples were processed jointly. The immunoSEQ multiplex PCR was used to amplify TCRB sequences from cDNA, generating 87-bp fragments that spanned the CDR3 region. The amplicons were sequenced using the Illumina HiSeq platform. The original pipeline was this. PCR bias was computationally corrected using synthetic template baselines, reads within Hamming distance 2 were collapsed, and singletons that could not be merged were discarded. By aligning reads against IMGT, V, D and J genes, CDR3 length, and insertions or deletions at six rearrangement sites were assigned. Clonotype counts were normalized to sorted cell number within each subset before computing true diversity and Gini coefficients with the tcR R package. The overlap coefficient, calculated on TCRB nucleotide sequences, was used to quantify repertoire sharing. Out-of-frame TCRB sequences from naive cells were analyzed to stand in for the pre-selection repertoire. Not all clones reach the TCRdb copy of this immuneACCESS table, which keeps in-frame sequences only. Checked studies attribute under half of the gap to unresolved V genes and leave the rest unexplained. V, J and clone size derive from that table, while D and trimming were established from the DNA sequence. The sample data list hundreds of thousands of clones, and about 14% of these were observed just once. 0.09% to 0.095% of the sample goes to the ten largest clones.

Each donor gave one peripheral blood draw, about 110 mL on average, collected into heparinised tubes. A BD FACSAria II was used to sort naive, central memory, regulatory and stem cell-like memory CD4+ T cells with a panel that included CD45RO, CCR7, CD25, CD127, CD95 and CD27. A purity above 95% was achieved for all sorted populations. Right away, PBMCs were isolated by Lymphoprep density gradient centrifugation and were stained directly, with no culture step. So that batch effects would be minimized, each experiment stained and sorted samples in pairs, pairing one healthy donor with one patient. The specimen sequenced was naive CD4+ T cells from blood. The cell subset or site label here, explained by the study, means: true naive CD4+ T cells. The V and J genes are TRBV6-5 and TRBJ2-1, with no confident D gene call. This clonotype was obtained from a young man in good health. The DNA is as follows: TGTGCCAGCAGTGCGACTCGTCTGGTCAATGAGCAGTTCTTC. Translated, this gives CASSATRLVNEQFF.